This section outlines one T cell receptor (beta chain) sequence together with its context. Its antigen remains unidentified. The entry originates in a study of CD8+ T cells in alopecia areata. Study-wide context: Treated patients were given oral tofacitinib, which was dosed at 5 to 10 mg twice daily. The study's findings and limits: Lesional tissue from the scalp (especially in alopecia totalis/universalis) showed higher clonality than normal scalp.

PBMCs were stained for CD3, CD4 and CD8, and CD4+ and CD8+ T cells were sorted. V was clipped by 0 bases and J by 6 bases, with 6 bases between them. The CDR3 loop spans 13 amino acids. Germline loops: CDR1 PRHDT, CDR2 FYEKMQ (reference sequence). cDNA prepared by RNA extraction and subsequent reverse transcription served as the template for sequencing. Some clones are missing from TCRdb's copy, which holds only in-frame ones; the method was immunoSEQ multiplex PCR. The table has about 150,000 clones, more than 45% seen once. The sample comprised CD4+ T cells sorted from blood. This clonotype originated in a human donor with alopecia areata. V is TRBV13 and J is TRBJ2-4; D gene unclear. This CDR3 reads CASSLGRTNIQYF. The CDR3 DNA is TGTGCCAGCAGCTTAGGCCGCACAAACATTCAGTACTTC.